Listed below are T cell receptor beta chains from one sample, sequenced in a study of beta chain features in type 1 diabetes. Repertoires were generated with immunoSEQ multiplex PCR, while TCRdb's copy carries only in-frame clones and drops some. This sample has over 650,000 clones, with about 14% found just once. Specimen: naive CD4+ T cells from blood. The receptors were gathered from a man aged 18 to 35 with type 1 diabetes. The CDR3 runs from the conserved cysteine through the conserved F or W. Each record gives: D gene, J gene, V gene, clone size, CDR3 DNA, CDR3 protein. D genes are given only for firm matches. Expanded clones are given a class, and other clones once, few, many or no size at all.

d_call: -; j_call: TRBJ2-3; v_call: TRBV5-1; clone_size: -; cdr3_nt: TGCGCCAGCAGCTTGGGGGGATCGGATACGCAGTATTTT; cdr3_aa: CASSLGGSDTQYF
d_call: TRBD1; j_call: TRBJ2-3; v_call: TRBV19; clone_size: few; cdr3_nt: TGTGCCAGTAGTATGGGGACAGTCCCCACAGATACGCAGTATTTT; cdr3_aa: CASSMGTVPTDTQYF
d_call: TRBD1; j_call: TRBJ2-1; v_call: TRBV25-1; clone_size: -; cdr3_nt: TGTGCCAGCTATCCCGGGACAGGGAGGAATGAGCAGTTCTTC; cdr3_aa: CASYPGTGRNEQFF
d_call: TRBD1; j_call: TRBJ2-7; v_call: TRBV28; clone_size: few; cdr3_nt: TGTGCCAGCAGCCGAACCGGACAGGTCTCCTACGAGCAGTACTTC; cdr3_aa: CASSRTGQVSYEQYF
d_call: TRBD1; j_call: TRBJ1-1; v_call: TRBV2; clone_size: few; cdr3_nt: TGTGCCAGCCGGCGGACAGGAAACACTGAAGCTTTCTTT; cdr3_aa: CASRRTGNTEAFF
d_call: -; j_call: TRBJ2-3; v_call: TRBV7-3; clone_size: -; cdr3_nt: TGTGCCAGCAGCTTAACGAGCACTACGACAGATACGCAGTATTTT; cdr3_aa: CASSLTSTTTDTQYF
d_call: -; j_call: TRBJ1-1; v_call: TRBV6-6; clone_size: few; cdr3_nt: TGTGCCAGCAGTTACGCTGGGGACGGAAACACTGAAGCTTTCTTT; cdr3_aa: CASSYAGDGNTEAFF
d_call: TRBD2; j_call: TRBJ2-4; v_call: TRBV25-1; clone_size: -; cdr3_nt: TGTGCCAGCATGGTGTCGGGAGGCAAAAACATTCAGTACTTC; cdr3_aa: CASMVSGGKNIQYF
d_call: -; j_call: TRBJ2-1; v_call: TRBV7-2; clone_size: -; cdr3_nt: TGTGCCAGCAGCCCGGGACTCTCCTACAATGAGCAGTTCTTC; cdr3_aa: CASSPGLSYNEQFF
d_call: -; j_call: TRBJ1-2; v_call: TRBV2; clone_size: -; cdr3_nt: TGTGCCAGCAGTGAGGACAGCGCCTACTATGGCTACACCTTC; cdr3_aa: CASSEDSAYYGYTF
d_call: TRBD1; j_call: TRBJ1-6; v_call: TRBV18; clone_size: -; cdr3_nt: TGTGCCAGCTCACCACGGCGGGGGACAGGGAGAGAGGGTTCACCCCTCCACTTT; cdr3_aa: CASSPRRGTGREGSPLHF
d_call: -; j_call: TRBJ2-3; v_call: TRBV29-1; clone_size: -; cdr3_nt: TGCAGCGTTCCACTGCGCGGTTCCACAGATACGCAGTATTTT; cdr3_aa: CSVPLRGSTDTQYF
d_call: -; j_call: TRBJ1-3; v_call: TRBV15; clone_size: -; cdr3_nt: TGTGCCACCAGCAGAGACCCAGGGCATGGAAACACCATATATTTT; cdr3_aa: CATSRDPGHGNTIYF
d_call: TRBD2; j_call: TRBJ2-3; v_call: TRBV7-9; clone_size: few; cdr3_nt: TGTGCCAGCAGCTCTACACGGGGAGGGCCAGATACGCAGTATTTT; cdr3_aa: CASSSTRGGPDTQYF